The source of this T cell receptor beta chain is a study of blood T cell repertoires in COVID-19. Looking at the study overall: From the United States, Italy and Spain came samples of acute and convalescent COVID-19. Nucleic acid was either cDNA or gDNA, and it came from T cells, B-cell-depleted T cells, or PBMCs.

Per the original methods: Estimated nucleated cell counts came from reference gene primer amplification. Produced via immunoSEQ multiplex PCR; TCRdb's table is partial and in-frame only. V, J and clone size are taken as reported in that table, and D and trimming were inferred from the DNA itself. Of 100,000 to 150,000 clones detected, roughly 80% appear once; the ten largest clones hold 9% to 15%. The CDR3 runs to 16 residues. Germline values: CDR1 DFQATT, CDR2 SNEGSKA (reference sequence). V shed 3 bases, J shed 3 bases, and the junction held 10 bases outside the gene matches. The TCR sequence derives from a woman aged 55 to 70 with acute or convalescent COVID-19. V usage is TRBV20-1 and J usage is TRBJ2-5, with 10 bases lining up with TRBD2. Material: peripheral blood. CDR3 DNA: TGCAGTGCTAGTGAGCTAGCGGGGGATCCAAAAGAGACCCAGTACTTC. This translates into CSASELAGDPKETQYF.